The 5 T cell receptor beta chains in this list originate from one sample, sequenced in a study of blood T cells in healthy people across ages. Using a J-beta primer mix together with a sample-barcoded 5' primer, a second PCR was run for roughly 6 to 11 cycles. TCRdb used MiXCR to reprocess the 5' RACE reads, holding one entry per CDR3 protein. The table has about 730,000 distinct CDR3 sequences, more than 40% seen once. The sequencing sample was made of blood. These receptors were collected from a woman aged 60-75 years in good health.

This clonotype was picked up a small number of times. The chain couples TRBV5-1 to TRBJ1-1; D remains unclear. The V gene lost 5 bases and the J gene lost 1 base, with 12 bases spanning the gap. The CDR3 spans 14 residues. Germline CDR1 and CDR2: SGHRS and YFSETQ. The CDR3 nucleotides are TGCGCCAGCAGTCTCCAGAGGGAGAACACTGAAGCTTTCTTT. This gives the protein CASSLQRENTEAFF. Supplemented by reference TRBV5-1 and TRBJ1-1, the full variable domain reads KAGVTQTPRYLIKTRGQQVTLSCSPISGHRSVSWYQQTPGQGLQFLFEYFSETQRNKGNFPGRFSGRQFSNSRSEMNVSTLELGDSALYLCASSLQRENTEAFFGQGTRLTVV.

This clonotype was recorded once. CDR3 bases: TGTGCCAGCAGCCGACTAGCGGAGGGGAATGAGCAGTTCTTC. It yields the protein CASSRLAEGNEQFF. V usage is TRBV9 and J usage is TRBJ2-1; TRBD2 matches at 9 bases. The J segment lost 7 bases and the V segment lost 4 bases, leaving 6 bases of the junction unmatched. This CDR3 contains 14 residues. Germline V lookup: CDR1 SGDLS, CDR2 YYNGEE.

This clonotype was found many times. The gene calls are TRBV7-2 and TRBJ2-1, with 8 bases lining up with TRBD2. The CDR3 is 16 amino acids. V trimming: 1 base; J trimming: 5 bases; junction bases outside the gene matches: 7. The germline CDR1 and CDR2 sequences are SGHTA and FQGNSA. The CDR3 DNA reads as TGTGCCAGCAGCTTAGGTCCAGCGGGGGACCACAATGAGCAGTTCTTC. Protein sequence: CASSLGPAGDHNEQFF.

CDR3 sequence reads: CASSLAMAASYGYTF. CDR3 nucleotide sequence: TGTGCCAGCAGCTTAGCGATGGCAGCCTCCTATGGCTACACCTTC. The chain uses TRBV7-2 and TRBJ1-2, with D unclear. Trimming removed 0 bases at V and 4 bases at J, with 12 bases between. Germline V gene lookup returns CDR1 SGHTA and CDR2 FQGNSA. The CDR3 consists of 15 residues.

The chain couples TRBV20-1 to TRBJ2-7, with D perhaps TRBD2 (6 bases). Deletions cut 0 bases from V and 2 bases from J, with 8 bases between. Germline CDR1 is DFQATT and CDR2 is SNEGSKA (reference sequence). The CDR3 spans 13 residues. The CDR3 here is CSARDAGPYEQYF. The CDR3 DNA is TGCAGTGCTAGAGATGCGGGGCCCTACGAGCAGTACTTC.